The 2 T cell receptor beta chains listed next were all sequenced from one sample in a study of T-cell reconstitution after alpha-beta-depleted transplantation in children. Unique molecular identifiers were incorporated during preparation of the TCRbeta library. TCRdb reanalysed the PCR reads using MiXCR and keeps one entry per CDR3 protein. The sample lists approximately 800,000 distinct CDR3 sequences; roughly 15% were seen once. The sequenced sample was PBMCs, mostly from graft donor cells, obtained 360 days after TCRalphabeta/CD19-depleted stem cell transplant. Source of these receptors: a male patient between 10 and 17 years old who had a stem cell transplant for acute lymphoblastic leukemia, so the T cells may come from the graft donor.

This clonotype was seen only a few times. The V and J genes are TRBV10-1 and TRBJ2-3; 7 bases line up with TRBD1. Germline CDR1 and CDR2: WNHNN and SYGVQD (reference sequence). The V gene end was trimmed by 4 bases and the J gene end by 3 bases; junction bases not matched to a gene: 7. The CDR3 runs 15 residues. The DNA of the CDR3 is TGCGCCAGCAGTGTGGGACAGACTTTGACAGATACGCAGTATTTT. This codes for CASSVGQTLTDTQYF.

The chain employs TRBV11-2 and TRBJ2-3; no reliable D call. The CDR3 has 13 residues. The germline V and J ends were trimmed by 3 bases and 5 bases, with 9 bases remaining between them. Germline CDR1 and CDR2: SGHAT and FQNNGV. The CDR3 sequence is CASSFWARDTQYF. CDR3 DNA sequence: TGTGCCAGCAGCTTCTGGGCCCGAGATACGCAGTATTTT. Full variable domain (rest looked up from reference TRBV11-2 and TRBJ2-3): EAGVAQSPRYKIIEKRQSVAFWCNPISGHATLYWYQQILGQGPKLLIQFQNNGVVDDSQLPKDRFSAERLKGVDSTLKIQPAKLEDSAVYLCASSFWARDTQYFGPGTRLTVL.